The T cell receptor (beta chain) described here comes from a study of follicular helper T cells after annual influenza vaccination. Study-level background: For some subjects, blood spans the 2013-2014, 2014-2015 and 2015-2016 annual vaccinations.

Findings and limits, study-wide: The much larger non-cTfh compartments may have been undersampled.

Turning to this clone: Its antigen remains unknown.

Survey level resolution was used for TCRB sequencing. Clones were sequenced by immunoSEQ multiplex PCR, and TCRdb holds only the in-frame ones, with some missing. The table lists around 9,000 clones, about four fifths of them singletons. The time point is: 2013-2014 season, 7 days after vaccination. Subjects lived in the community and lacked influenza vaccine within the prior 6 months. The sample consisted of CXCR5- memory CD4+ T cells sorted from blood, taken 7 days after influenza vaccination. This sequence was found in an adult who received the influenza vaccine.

As DNA, the CDR3 is TGTGCCAGCAGTTCCACCGGGACTACAGAGCAGTTCTTC. This encodes CASSSTGTTEQFF. The rearrangement uses TRBV6-5 and TRBJ2-1; 7 bases line up with TRBD2. The J segment lost 10 bases and the V segment lost 4 bases, leaving 7 bases of the junction unmatched. This CDR3 comprises 13 residues. Germline CDR1 and CDR2: MNHEY and SVGAGI.